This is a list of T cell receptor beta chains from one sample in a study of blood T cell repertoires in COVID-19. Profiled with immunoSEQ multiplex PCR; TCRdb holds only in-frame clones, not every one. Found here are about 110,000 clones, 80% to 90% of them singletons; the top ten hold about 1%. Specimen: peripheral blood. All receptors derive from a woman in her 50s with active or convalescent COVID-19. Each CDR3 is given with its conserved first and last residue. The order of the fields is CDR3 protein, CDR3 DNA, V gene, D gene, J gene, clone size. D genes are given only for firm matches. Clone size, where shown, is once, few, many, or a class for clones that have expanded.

CDR3aa: CASSPGGTARAYF
CDR3nt: TGTGCCAGCAGTCCGGGCGGGACAGCGAGGGCTTACTTC
v_gene: TRBV12-3/TRBV12-4
d_gene: -
j_gene: TRBJ2-7
abundance: -

CDR3aa: CAWSHSGLAGVYEQYF
CDR3nt: TGTGCCTGGAGTCACTCGGGACTAGCGGGAGTTTACGAGCAGTACTTC
v_gene: TRBV30
d_gene: TRBD2
j_gene: TRBJ2-7
abundance: -

CDR3aa: CASRLAGPGELFF
CDR3nt: TGTGCCAGCAGACTAGCCGGTCCCGGGGAGCTGTTTTTT
v_gene: TRBV11-2
d_gene: -
j_gene: TRBJ2-2
abundance: -

CDR3aa: CASSLRGGGYNEQFF
CDR3nt: TGTGCCAGCAGCCTGCGCGGGGGTGGGTACAATGAGCAGTTCTTC
v_gene: TRBV7-2
d_gene: TRBD2
j_gene: TRBJ2-1
abundance: -

CDR3aa: CASSLWDTNQPQHF
CDR3nt: TGTGCCAGCAGCTTGTGGGACACCAATCAGCCCCAGCATTTT
v_gene: TRBV7-9
d_gene: -
j_gene: TRBJ1-5
abundance: -

CDR3aa: CASSIIGTGSTEAFF
CDR3nt: TGTGCCAGTAGTATAATCGGGACAGGGAGCACTGAAGCTTTCTTT
v_gene: TRBV19
d_gene: TRBD1
j_gene: TRBJ1-1
abundance: -

CDR3aa: CASALSAHRVNEKLFF
CDR3nt: TGTGCCAGCGCCCTGAGCGCTCACAGGGTTAATGAAAAACTGTTTTTT
v_gene: TRBV2
d_gene: -
j_gene: TRBJ1-4
abundance: -

CDR3aa: CASSLESGYEQYF
CDR3nt: TGTGCCAGCAGCTTGGAAAGCGGCTACGAGCAGTACTTC
v_gene: TRBV5-4
d_gene: -
j_gene: TRBJ2-7
abundance: -

CDR3aa: CAWSRLAGHTDTQYF
CDR3nt: TGTGCCTGGAGTAGGTTAGCGGGACACACAGATACGCAGTATTTT
v_gene: TRBV30
d_gene: TRBD2
j_gene: TRBJ2-3
abundance: -

CDR3aa: CASSFGVTGNTIYF
CDR3nt: TGTGCCAGCAGCTTCGGGGTGACTGGAAACACCATATATTTT
v_gene: TRBV7-8
d_gene: -
j_gene: TRBJ1-3
abundance: few

CDR3aa: CASSFPTHSTSQGRSETQYF
CDR3nt: TGTGCCAGCAGTTTTCCGACTCACTCGACTAGCCAGGGGAGGTCAGAGACCCAGTACTTC
v_gene: TRBV2
d_gene: -
j_gene: TRBJ2-5
abundance: -

CDR3aa: CASSLNPTSGRSYEQYF
CDR3nt: TGTGCCAGCAGCTTAAATCCGACTAGCGGGAGGTCCTACGAGCAGTACTTC
v_gene: TRBV7-2
d_gene: TRBD2
j_gene: TRBJ2-7
abundance: -

CDR3aa: CAIRTLAGGSEQYF
CDR3nt: TGTGCCATCAGGACCCTAGCGGGAGGAAGCGAGCAGTACTTC
v_gene: TRBV10-3
d_gene: TRBD2
j_gene: TRBJ2-7
abundance: -

CDR3aa: CASRADRAQGSPLHF
CDR3nt: TGTGCCAGCAGAGCCGACCGAGCCCAGGGTTCACCCCTCCACTTT
v_gene: TRBV2
d_gene: -
j_gene: TRBJ1-6
abundance: -

CDR3aa: CASRGLAGIGYYEQYF
CDR3nt: TGTGCCAGCAGGGGACTAGCGGGAATTGGATACTACGAGCAGTACTTC
v_gene: TRBV27
d_gene: TRBD2
j_gene: TRBJ2-7
abundance: -

CDR3aa: CASSIVRLAGGQETQYF
CDR3nt: TGTGCCAGTAGTATAGTTAGACTAGCGGGAGGGCAAGAGACCCAGTACTTC
v_gene: TRBV19
d_gene: TRBD2
j_gene: TRBJ2-5
abundance: -

CDR3aa: CATSIRTRYNEQFF
CDR3nt: TGTGCCACCAGCATACGGACTAGATACAATGAGCAGTTCTTC
v_gene: TRBV15
d_gene: TRBD2
j_gene: TRBJ2-1
abundance: -

CDR3aa: CASRAGTMNTEAFF
CDR3nt: TGTGCCAGCAGAGCCGGGACAATGAACACTGAAGCTTTCTTT
v_gene: TRBV27
d_gene: -
j_gene: TRBJ1-1
abundance: -